This T cell receptor beta chain was captured in a study of CD8 T cells in Susac syndrome (dated by TCRdb to between 2017 and 2020). Turning to the overall study: Of the Susac syndrome patients who were sequenced, roughly eight were in clinical remission while six had clinically active disease. Susac syndrome patients were therapy-naive, on corticosteroids (some also receiving IVIg), or on IVIg alone at blood withdrawal. The study used repertoire sequencing to test whether antigen drove CD8+ T cell activation and differentiation in Susac syndrome. Clonality of the CD8+ T cell repertoire was compared between about a dozen healthy donors, 14 Susac syndrome patients and approximately 16 multiple sclerosis patients. General study outcomes and caveats: Clonal expansion was observed in Susac syndrome CD8+ repertoires, with the highest expansion in CD8+ TEMRA cells and greater expansion in clinically active than in remitting patients. Around 16 and five Susac-specific public clones were found in the total CD8+ and CD8+ TEMRA repertoires, respectively. The TCR sequencing and HLA analysis was acknowledged to have included a relatively small number of individuals.

With regard to this clonotype: Its recognized antigen is unknown. No much larger clone is present one base from it, and per-base qualities are unavailable.

RNA was extracted using the RNeasy kit, and 0.5 to 1 microgram was reverse transcribed with random hexamers. TCR beta CDR3 regions were amplified with the immunoSEQ multiplex PCR assay covering 54 Vbeta and 13 Jbeta segments. PCR amplification bias was corrected using a synthetic template baseline for primer optimization and computational correction. In the original analysis: Reads were annotated to V, D and J genes per IMGT and analyzed with immunoSEQ Analyzer, keeping only productive sequences. Clonality was calculated as one minus the Shannon entropy normalized by log2 of the number of productive unique sequences. For each patient and control, public and private clones were evaluated among the 100 most prevalent clones. A clone was defined as Susac-specific if it was absent from the healthy and MS cohorts, from some 980 published viral clones and from other ImmuneACCESS disease sequences. The public reads were quality trimmed at Q25 with fastp and then assembled into clones with MiXCR by TCRdb, keeping productive beta chains. Each record represents a unique CDR3 protein, reported with the most common genes and DNA among its rows. None of the V and J calls come from the authors' own analysis; TCRdb made them. In all, the sample holds under 95,000 distinct CDR3 sequences, and approximately 95% of those were seen once. The top ten hold about 0.45% of the sample.

High-throughput TCR beta sequencing profiled peripheral blood CD8+ and CD4+ T cells from healthy donors, Susac syndrome patients and multiple sclerosis patients. The Susac syndrome patients fulfilled recently defined diagnostic criteria for either definite or probable disease. Bulk CD8+ and CD4+ T cells were purified magnetically by negative isolation, whereas CD8+ TEMRA cells were enriched by FACS. Blood was collected in EDTA tubes and processed within 24 hours, with PBMCs isolated through density gradient centrifugation. PBMCs intended for TCR sequencing were cryopreserved in liquid nitrogen and were subsequently thawed in a 37 degrees C water bath. The sorted or isolated CD4+, CD8+ and CD8+ TEMRA cells had a purity of 90% or higher. The TCR originated in a human donor with Susac syndrome. Sequenced sample: CD8+ T cells from PBMCs.

The CDR3 region: CASSYSWGTDTQYF. The nucleotides are TGTGCCAGCAGTTACTCCTGGGGGACAGATACGCAGTATTTT. In this chain, TRBV6-6 is recombined with TRBJ2-3; the D segment may tentatively be TRBD1 or TRBD2, each giving 5 matched bases. The germline V gene (reference sequence) gives CDR1 as MNHNY and CDR2 as SVGAGI. V is cut by 0 bases and J by 3 bases, and the space between the germline ends is 7 bases. Including cysteine and phenylalanine, the CDR3 has 14 amino acids. Kept here is only the CDR3 DNA, which spans 42 bases and is read in frame from base 1.